These 10 T cell receptor beta chains were all obtained from the same sample, sequenced in a study of shared T cell receptors in the human thymus. Measured with immunoSEQ multiplex PCR; TCRdb has only the in-frame clones, and not every one. Of 450,000 to 650,000 clones listed, approximately 80% are singletons. The sample also formed part of further work on human thymus T cells.

Sequencing was done on a sample of thymocytes. The receptor source for this set is a boy under two years old with a congenital heart defect.

V and J are TRBV4-3 and TRBJ2-7; the D is unclear. The CDR3 is 15 amino acids. V was trimmed by 1 base and J by 1 base, leaving 11 bases between them. Germline V gives CDR1 LGHNA, CDR2 YSLEER. Here the CDR3 reads CASSQAYHLSYEQYF. CDR3 nucleotide sequence: TGCGCCAGCAGCCAAGCGTACCACCTATCCTACGAGCAGTACTTC.

The chain recombines TRBV14 with TRBJ1-2, with TRBD1 matching 8 bases. CDR3 size: 19 residues. Germline values: CDR1 SGHDN, CDR2 FVKESK. With 0 bases clipped from V and 4 bases from J, the junction kept 16 bases outside the gene matches. In DNA form, the CDR3 reads TGTGCCAGCAGCCAAGACGGGACATCGGACAGGGTGGTTGGCTATGGCTACACCTTC. Its translation is CASSQDGTSDRVVGYGYTF.

The count of this clone is one. The rearrangement uses TRBV7-2 and TRBJ2-5, with 7 nucleotides matching TRBD2. In germline, CDR1 is SGHTA, CDR2 FQGNSA. Trimming cost V 5 bases and J 4 bases; bases outside gene matches: 16. The CDR3 spans 17 residues. CDR3 protein: CASSLGALAGEGETQYF. In DNA, the CDR3 is TGTGCCAGCAGCCTAGGGGCGTTGGCGGGAGAGGGAGAGACCCAGTACTTC.

The V call is TRBV6-4, the J call TRBJ2-5; 11 bases match TRBD2. CDR1 is MRHNA and CDR2 is SNTAGT in the germline V gene. Losses at the gene ends were 9 bases for V and 3 bases for J; bases not matched to a gene: 6. This CDR3 is 14 amino acids long. CDR3 amino acids: CARWTSGRKETQYF. CDR3 in DNA: TGTGCCAGGTGGACTAGCGGGCGGAAAGAGACCCAGTACTTC.

The chain carries TRBV6-4 and TRBJ2-7; 7 bases line up with TRBD1. From germline, CDR1 is MRHNA and CDR2 SNTAGT. The V and J ends lost 5 bases and 4 bases, in that order; junction bases with no gene match: 8. The CDR3 loop spans 14 amino acids. Here the CDR3 reads CASSPGQSTYEQYF. The CDR3 DNA reads as TGTGCCAGCAGTCCGGGACAGTCCACTTACGAGCAGTACTTC.

The sample holds a few counts of this clone. J is TRBJ1-1 and V is TRBV5-6; TRBD1 matches 7 bases. Germline loops: CDR1 SGHDT, CDR2 YYEEEE. Germline trimming cut 4 bases from V and 4 bases from J; bases unmatched to any gene: 7. This CDR3 has 14 residues. In nucleotides, the CDR3 is TGTGCCAGCAGCGACAGGGTTGGGCGCACTGAAGCTTTCTTT. Residues: CASSDRVGRTEAFF.

The DNA for the CDR3 is TGTGCCAGCAGTGACAGCGCCTATGGCTACACCTTC. Translated, it gives CASSDSAYGYTF. This sequence joins TRBV2 and TRBJ1-2; the D is unclear. The CDR3 consists of 12 residues. The V and J ends lost 3 bases and 4 bases respectively, with 6 bases between them. Germline CDR1 is SNHLY and CDR2 is FYNNEI. Based on the CDR3 plus reference TRBV2 and TRBJ1-2, the full variable domain is EPEVTQTPSHQVTQMGQEVILRCVPISNHLYFYWYRQILGQKVEFLVSFYNNEISEKSEIFDDQFSVERPDGSNFTLKIRSTKLEDSAMYFCASSDSAYGYTFGSGTRLTVV.

The J gene is TRBJ2-3, the V gene TRBV5-1; D is perhaps TRBD2 (6 bases). Germline CDR1 reads SGHRS; CDR2 reads YFSETQ. The CDR3 runs to 17 residues. Trimming left V 7 bases short and J 2 bases short, with 23 bases between. This CDR3 is CASLGDSTLNHTDTQYF. The CDR3, as DNA: TGCGCCAGCTTAGGGGACTCAACCTTAAACCACACAGATACGCAGTATTTT.

This clone has only a few counts. The chain carries TRBV27 and TRBJ2-2, with D unresolved. Germline V CDR1 and CDR2: MNHEY, SMNVEV (reference sequence). Trimming took 5 bases from V and 4 from J, leaving 20 bases between them. CDR3 size: 17 residues. The CDR3 nucleotides are TGTGCCAGCAGTCCCCCGGAATCGCGGCGAGGCACCGGGGAGCTGTTTTTT. This gives the protein CASSPPESRRGTGELFF.

The rearrangement uses TRBV14 and TRBJ2-3; maybe TRBD2 (6 bases). The V gene's germline CDR1 is SGHDN and CDR2 FVKESK. The CDR3 covers 15 residues. The ends were cut back, 2 bases at V and 3 bases at J, with 12 bases in the middle. CDR3 in amino acids: CASSQRGCGTDTQYF. The CDR3 DNA reads TGTGCCAGCAGCCAACGGGGGTGCGGAACAGATACGCAGTATTTT. Together with reference TRBV14 and TRBJ2-3, the CDR3 gives the full variable domain: EAGVTQFPSHSVIEKGQTVTLRCDPISGHDNLYWYRRVMGKEIKFLLHFVKESKQDESGMPNNRFLAERTGGTYSTLKVQPAELEDSGVYFCASSQRGCGTDTQYFGPGTRLTVL.